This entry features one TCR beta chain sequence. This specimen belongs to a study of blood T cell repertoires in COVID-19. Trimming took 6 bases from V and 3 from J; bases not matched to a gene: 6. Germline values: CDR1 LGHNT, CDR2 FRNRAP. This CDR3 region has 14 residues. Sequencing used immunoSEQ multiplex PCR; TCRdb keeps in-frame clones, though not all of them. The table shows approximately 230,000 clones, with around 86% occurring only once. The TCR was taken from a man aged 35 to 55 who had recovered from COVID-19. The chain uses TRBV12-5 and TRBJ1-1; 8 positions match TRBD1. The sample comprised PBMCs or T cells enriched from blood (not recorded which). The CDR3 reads CASGTGVTDTEAFF. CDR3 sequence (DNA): TGTGCTAGTGGGACAGGGGTAACTGACACTGAAGCTTTCTTT.